This TCR beta chain is from a study of monozygotic twins with inflammatory bowel disease. This CDR3 region has 14 residues. From germline, CDR1 is SGHTS and CDR2 YDEGEE. Each CDR3 protein gets one entry in TCRdb, which reprocessed the 5' RACE reads and gives no DNA. The sample has around 210,000 distinct CDR3 sequences. The J gene is TRBJ1-1, the V gene TRBV5-8; as DNA is missing, the TRBD1 call by TCRdb cannot be tested. Sequencing input: blood. The clonotype originates from a human donor with ulcerative colitis or Crohn's disease, or a healthy co-twin of an affected twin (not recorded which). CDR3 in amino acids: CASSVTGWDWRAFF.